The entry below describes one TCR beta chain. Its specificity is unknown. The data derive from a study of identical twins. Regarding the study as a whole: The study based its conclusions on cross-sectional statistical analysis and did not follow the same donors. Zero-insertion findings could be partly confounded by invariant cells (MAIT and iNKT cells).

Germline CDR1 is SGHRS and CDR2 is YFSETQ. Trimming took 6 bases from V and 2 from J, leaving 14 bases between them. The CDR3 consists of 14 residues. A universal primer site came from template switching; cDNA carried unique molecular identifiers. TCRdb reprocessed the 5' RACE reads with MiXCR, giving one entry per CDR3 protein. This sample yields 1.5 million to 2 million distinct CDR3 sequences, of which less than 35% are seen a single time; 0.25% to 0.3% belongs to the top ten. The sample comprised cord blood. The chain combines TRBV5-1 with TRBJ1-1; D not resolved. The TCR comes from a newborn girl in good health. This CDR3 reads CASNPGTVNTEAFF. The CDR3 DNA reads TGCGCCAGCAACCCGGGTACCGTAAACACTGAAGCTTTCTTT.